This TCR beta chain was observed in a study of T-cell memory formation after mild COVID-19. Study-level information: Each donor largely had its own TCR clusters.

General study results and limits: Contracting clones localized mainly to CM and EM when CD4+ and mainly to EMRA when CD8+.

The ends lost 3 bases at V and 1 base at J; junction bases unmatched: 2. The CDR3 covers 15 residues. Per the germline V gene, CDR1 is SGHRS and CDR2 is YFSETQ. A remark on this clonotype: Its antigen remains unknown.

TCRdb redid the calling of the 5' RACE reads with MiXCR, one entry per CDR3 protein. The sample yields over 300,000 distinct CDR3 sequences, 20% to 25% seen once. The clonotype comes from a man between 18 and 35 years old who had mild COVID-19 (a few samples of this study predate the infection). Cell type and time point are not known. The chain is built from TRBV5-1 and TRBJ2-7; 12 bases map to TRBD2. The sequencing input was PBMCs or a T cell subset sorted from them (not recorded which). This chain's CDR3 is CASSSTSGGSYEQYF. In DNA form, the CDR3 reads TGCGCCAGCAGCTCGACTAGCGGGGGATCCTACGAGCAGTACTTC.